Listed below are T cell receptor beta chains from one sample, sequenced in a study of T cell responses to AZD1222 COVID-19 vaccine. The method was immunoSEQ multiplex PCR; TCRdb's version includes in-frame clones alone and lacks a portion of them. Among roughly 160,000 clones, roughly 90% were seen once, and the ten largest hold 4% to 5.5%. The sample consisted of peripheral blood, taken 28 days after the second AZD1222 dose. All receptors derive from an adult who received the AZD1222 COVID-19 vaccine. The CDR3 runs from the conserved cysteine through the conserved F or W. Each record gives: J gene, clone size, V gene, D gene, CDR3 protein, CDR3 DNA. D genes are given only for firm matches. Clone size appears in some rows only: once, few, many, or a class for an expanded clone.

TRBJ2-5 | . | TRBV10-3 | TRBD1 | CAISGGQEETQYF | TGTGCCATCAGTGGGGGACAGGAAGAGACCCAGTACTTC
TRBJ2-3 | once | TRBV4-1 | . | CASSQDRGTDTQYF | TGCGCCAGCAGCCAAGATCGAGGCACAGATACGCAGTATTTT
TRBJ2-3 | . | TRBV5-8 | TRBD1 | CASSIGTGPAGDTQYF | TGTGCCAGCAGCATCGGGACAGGGCCTGCCGGAGATACGCAGTATTTT
TRBJ1-1 | . | TRBV3-1/TRBV3-2 | TRBD1 | CASSQSDRGRNTEAFF | TGTGCCAGCAGCCAATCAGACAGGGGGCGTAACACTGAAGCTTTCTTT
TRBJ2-2 | few | TRBV5-4 | . | CASSLGGSKVSGELFF | TGTGCCAGCAGCTTGGGGGGATCAAAAGTGTCCGGGGAGCTGTTTTTT
TRBJ1-4 | . | TRBV4-1 | . | CASSQDLQGRGEKLFF | TGCGCCAGCAGCCAAGATCTGCAGGGACGGGGCGAAAAACTGTTTTTT
TRBJ1-4 | . | TRBV15 | TRBD1 | CATSRDGGQGAEKLFF | TGTGCCACCAGCAGAGATGGGGGACAGGGAGCTGAAAAACTGTTTTTT
TRBJ1-1 | . | TRBV6-2/TRBV6-3 | . | CASSYTPAPKARTEAFF | TGTGCCAGCAGTTACACGCCGGCCCCGAAGGCGAGAACTGAAGCTTTCTTT
TRBJ2-7 | . | TRBV11-2 | . | CASSFLGTGRNYEQYF | TGTGCCAGCAGCTTCCTCGGGACGGGTCGTAATTACGAGCAGTACTTC
TRBJ1-3 | . | TRBV5-1 | . | CASSRTGSGNTIYF | TGCGCCAGCAGCAGGACGGGCTCTGGAAACACCATATATTTT
TRBJ1-4 | . | TRBV4-3 | TRBD1 | CASSPGQDNEKLFF | TGCGCCAGCAGCCCGGGACAGGATAATGAAAAACTGTTTTTT
TRBJ2-2 | . | TRBV7-8 | TRBD1 | CASSLGAGGGELFF | TGTGCCAGCAGCTTAGGAGCAGGGGGCGGGGAGCTGTTTTTT
TRBJ1-2 | . | TRBV27 | . | CASSSRDLDNYGYTF | TGTGCCAGCAGTTCTCGGGATCTCGATAACTATGGCTACACCTTC
TRBJ2-1 | few | TRBV5-1 | TRBD2 | CASSAGLAGAHSYNEQFF | TGCGCCAGCAGCGCGGGACTAGCGGGGGCCCACTCCTACAATGAGCAGTTCTTC
TRBJ2-1 | . | TRBV5-5 | TRBD1 | CASNPGTGVNEQFF | TGTGCCAGCAACCCCGGGACAGGGGTCAATGAGCAGTTCTTC
TRBJ1-5 | . | TRBV19 | TRBD1 | CATKDRGLRGPQHF | TGTGCCACCAAGGACAGGGGCTTAAGAGGGCCCCAGCATTTT